The entry below describes one T cell receptor (beta chain). The sample comes from a study of technical replicates of blood from a handful of donors. Data came from immunoSEQ multiplex PCR; TCRdb stores just in-frame clones and leaves some out. In the table there are about 76,000 clones, approximately 97% of which are singletons. V lost 0 bases and J lost 5, with 5 bases in between. The CDR3 is 12 residues long. CDR1 and CDR2 (germline): SGDLS, YYNGEE. Sequences were obtained from T cells isolated from PBMCs. This chain links TRBV9 with TRBJ2-5, with D perhaps TRBD1 (5 bases). This receptor was obtained from a human donor in good health. The CDR3 bases are TGTGCCAGCAGCGTAGAGGGGGAGACCCAGTACTTC. Translation gives CASSVEGETQYF.